This entry lists 17 T cell receptor beta chains sequenced from one sample in a study of identical twins' blood T cells. TCRdb used MiXCR to reprocess the 5' RACE reads, holding one entry per CDR3 protein. The table lists 300,000 to 400,000 distinct CDR3 sequences, 28% of them singletons, with roughly 5.5% in the top ten. The sequencing sample was made of PBMCs. These receptors were collected from a woman aged 18-50 years in good health.

The rearrangement joins TRBV20-1 to TRBJ1-6; 9 bases are a match to TRBD1. The CDR3 has 15 amino acids. V was pared by 0 bases and J by 5 bases, with 2 bases of the junction left unmatched. Germline V CDR1 and CDR2: DFQATT, SNEGSKA (reference sequence). The CDR3 loop reads CSAREWDRDNSPLHF. The CDR3 DNA sequence: TGCAGTGCTAGAGAGTGGGACAGGGATAATTCACCCCTCCACTTT.

The chain carries TRBV2 and TRBJ1-2, with TRBD1 identical over 8 bases. CDR3 size: 13 residues. Germline values: CDR1 SNHLY, CDR2 FYNNEI. V dropped 4 bases and J dropped 4; count of bases not matched to a gene: 2. This chain's CDR3 is CASSAGGGYGYTF. DNA for the CDR3: TGTGCCAGCAGTGCAGGGGGCGGCTATGGCTACACCTTC.

About this clonotype: A much larger clone lies a single base off, so this may be a read error. The chain carries TRBV20-1 and TRBJ2-3; no definite D call. The V and J ends lost 3 bases and 2 bases respectively, with 12 bases between them. This CDR3 is 14 amino acids long. Germline CDR1 reads DFQATT; CDR2 reads SNEGSKA (reference sequence). In DNA, the CDR3 is TGCAGTGCTAGGAAGCACGACCTCACAGATACGCAGTATTTT. Amino acid sequence: CSARKHDLTDTQYF.

The CDR3 DNA follows: TGTGCCAGCAGCACTAGAGAGTTGGGGACAGATGGAAATAACTATGGCTACACCTTC. Its translation is CASSTRELGTDGNNYGYTF. The chain uses TRBV7-9 and TRBJ1-2, with TRBD1 matching 7 bases. V lost 5 bases to trimming and J lost 1 base; unmatched junction nucleotides: 19. CDR1 is SEHNR and CDR2 is FQNEAQ in the germline V gene (reference sequence). There are 19 residues in the CDR3.

There are a few counts of this clonotype. CDR3 nucleotides: TGCGCCAGCAGCTCCCAAGGCTACAGCACAGATACGCAGTATTTT. The encoded protein is CASSSQGYSTDTQYF. The chain carries TRBV5-1 and TRBJ2-3; no firm D call. Germline CDR1 SGHRS, CDR2 YFSETQ. The germline V and J ends were trimmed by 3 bases and 0 bases, with 11 bases remaining between them. This CDR3 contains 15 residues.

This clonotype was observed a few times. The chain carries TRBV6-2 or TRBV6-3 and TRBJ2-1; the D is unclear. V dropped 2 bases and J dropped 2 bases, with 4 bases sitting between them. This CDR3 is built from 13 residues. Germline V gene sequence: CDR1 MNHEY, CDR2 SVGEGT. Here the CDR3 reads CASSYAPYNEQFF. In nucleotides, the CDR3 is TGTGCCAGCAGTTACGCACCCTACAATGAGCAGTTCTTC.

This clonotype occurred a few times. This chain connects TRBV20-1 to TRBJ1-5, with D hard to call. The CDR3 loop spans 15 amino acids. The germline CDR1 and CDR2 sequences are DFQATT and SNEGSKA (reference sequence). Trimming removed 3 bases from V and 2 bases from J, with 14 bases in between. This CDR3 reads CSARLEEKGNQPQHF. In nucleotides, the CDR3 is TGCAGTGCTAGGCTAGAAGAGAAGGGCAATCAGCCCCAGCATTTT.

This clonotype was recorded a few times. The chain employs TRBV2 and TRBJ2-1, with D unclear. This CDR3 region has 15 residues. Germline V gene data show CDR1 as SNHLY and CDR2 as FYNNEI. With 4 bases removed from V and 8 bases from J, the gap between germline ends came to 18 bases. The CDR3 coding sequence is TGTGCCAGCAGTGTGGCCTCCCGCGGCATCGATGAGCAGTTCTTC. Its protein product is CASSVASRGIDEQFF. The full variable domain, in which reference TRBV2 and TRBJ2-1 provide the parts outside the CDR3, is EPEVTQTPSHQVTQMGQEVILRCVPISNHLYFYWYRQILGQKVEFLVSFYNNEISEKSEIFDDQFSVERPDGSNFTLKIRSTKLEDSAMYFCASSVASRGIDEQFFGPGTRLTVL.

The sample holds a few counts of this clonotype. The chain has TRBV6-5 and TRBJ1-1; tentatively, D is TRBD1 (5 bases). V was clipped by 0 bases and J by 5 bases, with 10 bases between them. From germline, CDR1 is MNHEY and CDR2 SVGAGI. The CDR3 spans 14 residues. CDR3 bases: TGTGCCAGCAGTTACTCGTTATCAGGGACTGAAGCTTTCTTT. It translates to CASSYSLSGTEAFF.

This clonotype turned up a few times. The J gene is TRBJ2-7, the V gene TRBV11-2; no clear D gene. V gave up 2 bases and J gave up 0 bases, with 8 bases separating them. Germline loops: CDR1 SGHAT, CDR2 FQNNGV. The CDR3 extends over 14 amino acids. CDR3 nucleotides: TGTGCCAGCAGCTTATTGACTGACTCCTACGAGCAGTACTTC. Protein: CASSLLTDSYEQYF.

The rearrangement links TRBV29-1 to TRBJ1-1; 9 positions match TRBD1. The CDR3 spans 13 residues. Germline assignment: CDR1 SQVTM and CDR2 ANQGSEA. The V and J ends lost 4 bases and 1 base, in that order; junction bases with no gene match: 1. The CDR3 protein is CSVGTGANTEAFF. The CDR3 nucleotides are TGCAGCGTTGGGACAGGGGCGAACACTGAAGCTTTCTTT.

There are many counts of this clonotype. The gene calls are TRBV6-6 and TRBJ1-4; D is ambiguous. Trimming shortened V by 7 bases and J by 4 bases, and 7 bases separated the two germline ends. From germline, CDR1 is MNHNY and CDR2 SVGAGI (reference sequence). This CDR3 region has 12 residues. CDR3 residues: CASKQINEKLFF. DNA for the CDR3: TGTGCCAGCAAACAGATTAATGAAAAACTGTTTTTT.

This clonotype was found a few times. In DNA form, the CDR3 reads TGCAGTGCAAGACAGGGCACTGAAGCTTTCTTT. Translating gives CSARQGTEAFF. This chain links TRBV20-1 with TRBJ1-1; TRBD1 agrees at 7 bases. This CDR3 is 11 amino acids long. Germline loops: CDR1 DFQATT, CDR2 SNEGSKA (reference sequence). J lost 4 bases, V lost 6 bases, and 2 bases had no gene match.

This clonotype was observed a few times. The CDR3 sequence is CASSLSGRTSTDTQYF. In DNA, the CDR3 is TGTGCCAGCAGCTTATCAGGCCGTACTAGCACAGATACGCAGTATTTT. The chain combines TRBV7-3 with TRBJ2-3; no clear D gene. The V gene lost 2 bases and the J gene lost 0 bases, with 12 bases spanning the gap. The CDR3 loop spans 16 amino acids. Germline V gene data show CDR1 as SGHTA and CDR2 as FQGTGA.

V is TRBV6-6 and J is TRBJ2-2, with D tentatively TRBD1 (7 bases). CDR1 MNHNY and CDR2 SVGAGI come from the germline V gene (reference sequence). The CDR3 is 16 amino acids. Trimming left V 0 bases short and J 6 bases short, with 14 bases between. The CDR3 loop reads CASSYSPTGTPGELFF. The CDR3 DNA is TGTGCCAGCAGTTACTCTCCGACAGGGACTCCCGGGGAGCTGTTTTTT.

V usage is TRBV2 and J usage is TRBJ1-4, with no clear D. Germline V lookup: CDR1 SNHLY, CDR2 FYNNEI. This CDR3 is built from 14 residues. Trimming took 8 bases from V and 0 from J, leaving 10 bases between them. In DNA form, the CDR3 reads TGTGCCAGCGGTCTTTGGGCAACTAATGAAAAACTGTTTTTT. It is translated as CASGLWATNEKLFF.

The chain has TRBV11-2 and TRBJ1-3; no clear D. V lost 0 bases and J 4 bases, leaving 7 bases between the germline ends. CDR1 is SGHAT, CDR2 FQNNGV, per germline. The CDR3 spans 14 residues. CDR3 sequence (DNA): TGTGCCAGCAGCTTAGATAACTACGGAAACACCATATATTTT. This translates into CASSLDNYGNTIYF.